This TCR beta chain is from a study of CD8+CD57+ T cells in acquired aplastic anemia. Patients who underwent sequencing had shown CD8+CD57+ cell expansion by flow cytometry. Each of the patients presented with severe acquired aplastic anemia. Genomic DNA acted as the template from which TCR beta VDJ combination and CDR3 sequence profiling were carried out. One entry per CDR3 protein, called by TCRdb with MiXCR from the reads. The data contain about 290,000 distinct CDR3 sequences, roughly 61% of them singletons. This clonotype was picked up a small number of times. This CDR3 has 17 residues. Germline V CDR1 and CDR2: LNHNV, YYDKDF (reference sequence). The V end lost 4 bases, the J end lost 1 base, and 18 bases lay between the germline ends.

The rearrangement joins TRBV15 to TRBJ2-3, with D tentatively TRBD1 or TRBD2 (5 bases each). The sequence was collected from a human donor with aplastic anemia. The sequenced sample was sorted CD4+, CD8+, or CD8+CD57+ T cells (not recorded which) from PBMCs. The DNA for the CDR3 is TGTGCCACCAGCACCAGTGACTTGGGGGATGGCACAGATACGCAGTATTTT. As protein: CATSTSDLGDGTDTQYF.